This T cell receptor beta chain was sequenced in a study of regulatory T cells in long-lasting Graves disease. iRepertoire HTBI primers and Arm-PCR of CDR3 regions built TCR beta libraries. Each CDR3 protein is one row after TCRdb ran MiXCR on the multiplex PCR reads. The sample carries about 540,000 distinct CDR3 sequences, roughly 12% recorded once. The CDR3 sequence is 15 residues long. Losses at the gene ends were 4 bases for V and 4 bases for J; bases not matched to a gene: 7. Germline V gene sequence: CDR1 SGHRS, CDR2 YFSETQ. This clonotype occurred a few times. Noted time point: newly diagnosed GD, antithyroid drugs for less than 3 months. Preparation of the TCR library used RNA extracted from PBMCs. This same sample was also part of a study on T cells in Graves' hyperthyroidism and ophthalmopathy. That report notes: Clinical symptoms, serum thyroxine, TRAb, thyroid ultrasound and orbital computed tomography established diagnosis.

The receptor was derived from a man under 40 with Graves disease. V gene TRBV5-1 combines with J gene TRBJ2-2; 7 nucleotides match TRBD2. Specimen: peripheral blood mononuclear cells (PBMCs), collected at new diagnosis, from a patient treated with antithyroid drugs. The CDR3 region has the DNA TGCGCCAGCAGCCCTGGGGCGGGAGCCACCGGGGAGCTGTTTTTT. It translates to CASSPGAGATGELFF.